These 18 T cell receptor beta chains were sequenced from one sample in a study of blood T cell repertoires in COVID-19. Generated by immunoSEQ multiplex PCR, the TCRdb table keeps only in-frame clones and is missing some. Of a few hundred thousand clones listed, about 85% were seen once; the top ten hold 5% to 8%. Sequencing was done on a sample of PBMCs or T cells enriched from blood (not recorded which). These receptors were collected from a woman aged 50 to 60 who had been exposed to COVID-19.

This clone was seen just once. The gene calls are TRBV2 and TRBJ1-1; the match to TRBD1 covers 7 bases. Germline CDR1 is SNHLY and CDR2 is FYNNEI. Germline trimming cut 5 bases from V and 7 bases from J; bases unmatched to any gene: 19. The CDR3 has 17 amino acids. This chain's CDR3 is CASSRIRTGSRRFEAFF. CDR3 sequence (DNA): TGTGCCAGCAGTCGGATACGGACAGGTTCACGGAGATTTGAAGCTTTCTTT.

This rearrangement joins TRBV6-2 or TRBV6-3 to TRBJ1-5, with D perhaps matching TRBD1 (5 bases). CDR1 and CDR2 (germline): MNHEY, SVGEGT. Trimming pared 4 bases from V and 5 bases from J, leaving 12 bases between. CDR3 length: 14 amino acids. For the CDR3, the DNA is TGTGCCAGCAGTTTACGGACAATCGATCAGCCCCAGCATTTT. This encodes CASSLRTIDQPQHF.

This chain uses TRBV7-6 with TRBJ1-3, with unresolved D. With 2 bases removed from V and 0 bases from J, the gap between germline ends came to 11 bases. The CDR3 has 16 residues. Per the germline V gene, CDR1 is SGHVS and CDR2 is FNYEAQ. The CDR3 bases are TGTGCCAGCAGCTTACTACAGCCCAGCTCTGGAAACACCATATATTTT. It codes for CASSLLQPSSGNTIYF.

This clone was picked up many times. V gene TRBV2 combines with J gene TRBJ1-6, with 7 bases lining up with TRBD1. V dropped 5 bases and J dropped 7; count of bases not matched to a gene: 8. The CDR3 length is 15 residues. Germline V gene sequence: CDR1 SNHLY, CDR2 FYNNEI. CDR3 sequence: CASSPRTGSNSPLHF. In nucleotides, the CDR3 is TGTGCCAGCAGTCCTAGGACAGGAAGCAATTCACCCCTCCACTTT.

This clone showed up just once. V and J are TRBV11-1 and TRBJ1-2; D call uncertain. The CDR3 contains 13 residues. The V gene lost 5 bases and the J gene lost 8 bases, with 15 bases spanning the gap. CDR1 and CDR2 (germline): SGHAT, FQDESV (reference sequence). The DNA of the CDR3 is TGTGCCAGCAGCCCGTCTGTGGGCGAAGGCTACACCTTC. It yields the protein CASSPSVGEGYTF.

The rearrangement links TRBV6-2 or TRBV6-3 to TRBJ2-7, with 14 bases fitting TRBD2. Trimming cost V 5 bases and J 0 bases; bases outside gene matches: 12. Germline V gene sequence: CDR1 MNHEY, CDR2 SVGEGT. This CDR3 contains 19 residues. The CDR3 spells CASSTTGTSGGWSSYEQYF. The CDR3 region has the DNA TGTGCCAGCAGTACTACCGGGACTAGCGGGGGTTGGAGCTCCTACGAGCAGTACTTC.

The V call is TRBV12-5, the J call TRBJ2-2; no firm D call. V gave up 8 bases and J gave up 6 bases, with 10 bases separating them. Germline values: CDR1 LGHNT, CDR2 FRNRAP. CDR3 length equals 12 residues. CDR3 nucleotides: TGTGCTAGTAAATCCCATGCCGGGGAGCTGTTTTTT. Amino acids: CASKSHAGELFF. Complete variable domain (other parts from reference TRBV12-5 and TRBJ2-2): DARVTQTPRHKVTEMGQEVTMRCQPILGHNTVFWYRQTMMQGLELLAYFRNRAPLDDSGMPKDRFSAEMPDATLATLKIQPSEPRDSAVYFCASKSHAGELFFGEGSRLTVL.

Written as DNA, the CDR3 is TGCGCCAGCAGCTTTCAGGAGGGCACAGATACGCAGTATTTT. It codes for CASSFQEGTDTQYF. This chain uses TRBV5-1 with TRBJ2-3; D might be TRBD2 (5 bases). V lost 2 bases to trimming and J lost 1 base, with 8 bases between them. Per germline, CDR1 SGHRS and CDR2 YFSETQ. The CDR3 loop spans 14 amino acids. Full variable domain (rest looked up from reference TRBV5-1 and TRBJ2-3): KAGVTQTPRYLIKTRGQQVTLSCSPISGHRSVSWYQQTPGQGLQFLFEYFSETQRNKGNFPGRFSGRQFSNSRSEMNVSTLELGDSALYLCASSFQEGTDTQYFGPGTRLTVL.

The chain uses TRBV7-9 and TRBJ2-2, with a possible D match to TRBD1 (5 bases). The CDR3 contains 16 residues. V lost 7 bases and J lost 0, with 15 bases in between. The germline V gene has CDR1 SEHNR and CDR2 FQNEAQ (reference sequence). The CDR3 DNA reads TGTGCCAGCACGCCCGTGACAGTCACGAACACCGGGGAGCTGTTTTTT. Translating gives CASTPVTVTNTGELFF.

The sample holds many counts of this clone. This chain uses TRBV7-9 with TRBJ2-3; 11 bases fit TRBD2. V was pared by 6 bases and J by 1 base, with 3 bases of the junction left unmatched. The CDR3 is made up of 15 amino acids. Germline loops: CDR1 SEHNR, CDR2 FQNEAQ (reference sequence). The CDR3 coding sequence is TGTGCCAGCAGGGGGGGACTAGCGGGCACAGATACGCAGTATTTT. It yields the protein CASRGGLAGTDTQYF. The variable domain in full, completed from reference TRBV7-9 and TRBJ2-3, reads DTGVSQNPRHKITKRGQNVTFRCDPISEHNRLYWYRQTLGQGPEFLTYFQNEAQLEKSRLLSDRFSAERPKGSFSTLEIQRTEQGDSAMYLCASRGGLAGTDTQYFGPGTRLTVL.

The genes are TRBV7-2 and TRBJ2-1; D is possibly TRBD2 (6 bases). The germline V gene encodes CDR1 SGHTA and CDR2 FQGNSA. CDR3 length: 18 residues. Trimming took 3 bases from V and 8 from J, leaving 26 bases between them. Here the CDR3 reads CASSFLKPRVEGVDEQFF. DNA for the CDR3: TGTGCCAGCAGCTTCTTAAAACCTAGGGTGGAGGGAGTGGATGAGCAGTTCTTC.

This clone occurred a few times. The chain recombines TRBV28 with TRBJ1-2; tentatively, D is TRBD1 (5 bases). Germline values: CDR1 MDHEN, CDR2 SYDVKM. The CDR3 totals 15 residues. The V end was cut by 3 bases, the J end by 4 bases, with 15 bases between. The CDR3 sequence: CASSFGGKGGYGYTF. The CDR3 DNA is TGTGCCAGCAGTTTCGGGGGGAAGGGAGGCTATGGCTACACCTTC.

The CDR3 region is CASSSRFSGNQETQYF. In DNA, the CDR3 is TGTGCCAGCAGTTCCAGGTTTAGCGGAAACCAAGAGACCCAGTACTTC. The chain links TRBV6-6 to TRBJ2-5; tentative D call: TRBD2 (6 bases). V lost 4 bases to trimming and J lost 0 bases, with 15 bases between them. Germline CDR1 is MNHNY and CDR2 is SVGAGI (reference sequence). CDR3 size: 16 residues.

This chain links TRBV7-3 with TRBJ1-4; D unresolved. The CDR3 length is 14 residues. CDR1 and CDR2 from the germline V gene are SGHTA and FQGTGA. V was clipped by 0 bases and J by 2 bases, with 4 bases between them. CDR3 sequence (DNA): TGTGCCAGCAGCTTAACAGCGACTAATGAAAAACTGTTTTTT. Protein sequence: CASSLTATNEKLFF.

Details on this clone: The sample contains more than one DNA sequence encoding this CDR3. The CDR3 nucleotides read TGTGCCAGCTCACCCCCCGGAGGGGGCTACACCTTC. Translated, it gives CASSPPGGGYTF. The genes are TRBV18 and TRBJ1-2; D gene uncertain. The CDR3 contains 12 residues. V lost 3 bases and J 8 bases, leaving 10 bases between the germline ends. The germline gives CDR1 KGHSH, CDR2 LQKENI.

The chain joins TRBV6-6 to TRBJ2-2; D is undetermined. Trimming pared 7 bases from V and 2 bases from J, leaving 8 bases between. This CDR3 contains 13 residues. Germline values: CDR1 MNHNY, CDR2 SVGAGI (reference sequence). CDR3 nucleotides: TGTGCCAGCAAAAACTCCAACACCGGGGAGCTGTTTTTT. Translation: CASKNSNTGELFF.

Here the CDR3 DNA reads TGCGCCAGCAGTGACCCGGGGGGGCCGTACTTGTATGAGCAGTTCTTC. Protein: CASSDPGGPYLYEQFF. This chain connects TRBV10-2 to TRBJ2-1, with 8 positions matching TRBD2. The CDR3 extends over 16 amino acids. V gave up 3 bases and J gave up 8 bases; unmatched junction bases: 12. Per the germline V gene, CDR1 is WSHSY and CDR2 is SAAADI.

The chain has TRBV9 and TRBJ1-2; TRBD1 is a possible D gene (6 bases). Germline V gives CDR1 SGDLS, CDR2 YYNGEE. The germline V and J ends were trimmed by 0 bases and 6 bases, with 15 bases remaining between them. The CDR3 has 15 residues. The CDR3 spells CASSVAFSSGDGYTF. DNA for the CDR3: TGTGCCAGCAGCGTAGCCTTTAGCTCAGGGGATGGCTACACCTTC.